What follows describes a single T cell receptor (beta chain). V was trimmed by 5 bases and J by 3 bases, leaving 8 bases between them. The CDR3 totals 13 residues. CDR1 is KGHSH and CDR2 is LQKENI in the germline V gene. These data are taken from a study of control samples from healthy donors and cancer patients. Here immunoSEQ multiplex PCR was the method, and the copy in TCRdb shows in-frame clones only, minus some. Of about 110,000 clones in the sample, 85% to 90% were seen once. The material sequenced was blood. This TCR was recovered from a woman in her fifties or sixties in good health. V and J are TRBV18 and TRBJ1-5, with D maybe TRBD1 (6 bases). CDR3 DNA: TGTGCCAGCTCAAGACAGGACAATCAGCCCCAGCATTTT. It codes for CASSRQDNQPQHF.